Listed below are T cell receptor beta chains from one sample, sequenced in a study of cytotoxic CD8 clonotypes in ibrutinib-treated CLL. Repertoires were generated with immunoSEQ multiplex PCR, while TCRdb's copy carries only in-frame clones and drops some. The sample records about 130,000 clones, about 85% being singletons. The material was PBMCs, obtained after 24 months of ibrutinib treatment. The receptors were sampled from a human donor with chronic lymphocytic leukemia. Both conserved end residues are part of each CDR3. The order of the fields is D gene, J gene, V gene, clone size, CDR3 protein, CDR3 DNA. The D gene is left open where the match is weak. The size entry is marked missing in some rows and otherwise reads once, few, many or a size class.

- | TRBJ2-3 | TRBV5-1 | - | CASSLEGDGSTDTQYF | TGCGCCAGCAGCTTGGAAGGGGACGGGAGCACAGATACGCAGTATTTT
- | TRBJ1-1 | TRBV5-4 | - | CASSPPTGAGTEAFF | TGTGCCAGCAGCCCACCAACGGGGGCGGGCACTGAAGCTTTCTTT
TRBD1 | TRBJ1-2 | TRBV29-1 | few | CSDDLGGAKGYTF | TGCAGCGATGACCTAGGGGGCGCGAAGGGCTACACCTTC
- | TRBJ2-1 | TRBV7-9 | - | CASSPKGEGVYNEQFF | TGTGCCAGCAGCCCAAAGGGGGAAGGGGTATACAATGAGCAGTTCTTC
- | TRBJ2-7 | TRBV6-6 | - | CASSYSATTYEQYF | TGTGCCAGCAGTTACTCTGCCACTACCTACGAGCAGTACTTC
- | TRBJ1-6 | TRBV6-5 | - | CASSPRVLDNSPLHF | TGTGCCAGCTCCCCCCGGGTCTTGGATAATTCACCCCTCCACTTT
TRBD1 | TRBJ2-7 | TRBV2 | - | CASRQDRADYEQYF | TGTGCCAGCAGACAGGACAGGGCAGACTACGAGCAGTACTTC
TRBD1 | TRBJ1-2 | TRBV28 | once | CASSPPRGQGTYGYTF | TGTGCCAGCAGTCCACCCCGGGGACAGGGGACCTATGGCTACACCTTC
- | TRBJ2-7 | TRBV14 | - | CASSQYGGRVTYEQYF | TGTGCCAGCAGCCAGTACGGGGGGCGCGTAACCTACGAGCAGTACTTC
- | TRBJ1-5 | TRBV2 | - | CASSEEQGSNQPQHF | TGTGCCAGCAGTGAGGAGCAGGGATCCAATCAGCCCCAGCATTTT
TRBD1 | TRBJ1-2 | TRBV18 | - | CASSPDSGTGGGYTF | TGTGCCAGCTCACCGGACTCGGGGACAGGCGGGGGCTACACCTTC
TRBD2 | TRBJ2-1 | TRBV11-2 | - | CASSLGRLAGGNEQFF | TGTGCCAGCAGCTTAGGTCGGCTAGCGGGGGGCAATGAGCAGTTCTTC
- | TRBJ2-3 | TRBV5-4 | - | CASSFPRGNTDTQYF | TGTGCCAGCAGCTTCCCCCGGGGGAACACAGATACGCAGTATTTT
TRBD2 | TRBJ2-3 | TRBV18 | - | CASSPQASGLDTQYF | TGTGCCAGCTCACCACAGGCTAGCGGCTTGGATACGCAGTATTTT
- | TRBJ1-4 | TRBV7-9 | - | CASSLAQGMGEKLFF | TGTGCCAGCAGCTTAGCGCAGGGGATGGGTGAAAAACTGTTTTTT
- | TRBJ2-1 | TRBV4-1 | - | CASSQGVNEQFF | TGCGCCAGCAGCCAAGGGGTGAATGAGCAGTTCTTC